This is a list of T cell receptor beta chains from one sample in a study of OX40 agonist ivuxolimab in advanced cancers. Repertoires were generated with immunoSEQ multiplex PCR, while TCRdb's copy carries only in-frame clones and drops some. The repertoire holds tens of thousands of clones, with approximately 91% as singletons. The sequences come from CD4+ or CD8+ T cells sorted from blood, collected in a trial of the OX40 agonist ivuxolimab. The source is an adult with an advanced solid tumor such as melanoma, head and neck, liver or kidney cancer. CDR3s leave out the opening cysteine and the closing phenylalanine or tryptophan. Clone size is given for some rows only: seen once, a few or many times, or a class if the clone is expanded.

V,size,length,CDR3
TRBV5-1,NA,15,ASSLGVGQGTNSPLH
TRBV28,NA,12,ASSFSSSNQPQH
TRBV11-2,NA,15,ASSPIQPGRRTGEQF
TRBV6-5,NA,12,ASSPAGGTRVQY
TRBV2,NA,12,ASRVAGVGNEQF
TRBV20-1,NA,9,SALGRPLCP
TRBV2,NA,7,ASSEGQY
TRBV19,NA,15,ASLGGPDRSSGNTIY
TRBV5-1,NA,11,ASTLDTNTEAF
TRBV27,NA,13,ASTPGGSRNQPQH
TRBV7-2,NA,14,ASSLGGQISTDTQY
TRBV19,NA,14,ASSTRGSVTYNEQF
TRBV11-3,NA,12,ASSLDQTQGVAF
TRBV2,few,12,ASSRQGFSYEQY
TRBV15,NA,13,ATSRDFGTADEQF
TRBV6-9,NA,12,ACKIAGGLDEQF
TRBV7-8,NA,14,ASSPRRTGLQETQY
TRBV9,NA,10,ASSVEGGTQY
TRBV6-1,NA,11,ASSVTDQCGYT
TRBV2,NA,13,ASSESDGLNSPLH
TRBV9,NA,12,ASSAGTGRNTIY
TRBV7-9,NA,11,ASSLQANYGYT
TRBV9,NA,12,ASSRRGGLEPQH
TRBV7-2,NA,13,ASSLALGGGGIQY
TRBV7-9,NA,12,ASSLDEGGQPQH
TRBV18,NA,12,ASSWDRGPNTIY
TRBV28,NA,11,ASRLGQGGGYT
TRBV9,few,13,ASSPRGTGTDTQY
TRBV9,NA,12,ASSWGQSNTEAF
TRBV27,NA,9,ASTNTGELF
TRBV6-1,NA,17,ASRESPTGVGGMNTEAF
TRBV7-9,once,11,ASSLNGIYGYT
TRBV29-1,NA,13,SVGRGQGPSDTQY
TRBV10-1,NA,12,ATRWRARTGELF
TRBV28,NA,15,ASSPAGRTKRSTEAF
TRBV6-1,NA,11,ASGILANEKLF
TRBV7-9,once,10,ASSWENTEAF
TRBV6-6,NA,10,ASGKQGYGYT
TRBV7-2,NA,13,ASSLVGLTYNEQF